This T cell receptor (beta chain) was identified in a study of T-cell reconstitution after alpha-beta-depleted transplantation in children. General observations from the study: About two months after transplant, alpha-beta T cells reportedly came from several hundred expanded graft clones. From newly produced T cells came most of the T-cell counts and diversity one year after transplant.

For TCRbeta, the library was prepared with unique molecular identifiers. TCRdb independently ran MiXCR on the PCR reads; one entry per CDR3 protein. The sample lists some 200,000 distinct CDR3 sequences; 5.5% to 7% were seen once. Germline CDR1 is MGHDK and CDR2 is SYGVNS. V was clipped by 1 base and J by 0 bases, with 7 bases between them. The CDR3 runs to 15 residues. This clonotype has a count of ten or more. Its antigen is undetermined. Sequenced here: PBMCs, sampled before TCRalphabeta/CD19-depleted stem cell transplant. The clonotype was recovered from a boy between 2 and 10 years old with acute lymphoblastic leukemia, due to receive a stem cell transplant. J is TRBJ2-1 and V is TRBV25-1; D not certain. CDR3 protein: CASSEWRSSYNEQFF. In nucleotides, the CDR3 is TGTGCCAGCAGTGAATGGCGAAGCTCCTACAATGAGCAGTTCTTC.